This TCR beta chain was captured in a study of blood T cell repertoires in COVID-19. Overall study context: Samples came from the United States, Italy and Spain, spanning acute and convalescent COVID-19. The cDNA or gDNA used as material had been derived from T cells, B-cell-depleted T cells, or PBMCs.

The CDR3 contains 13 residues. Looked up from germline, CDR1 is SGHAT and CDR2 is FQDESV (reference sequence). Trimming took 3 bases from V and 4 from J, leaving 7 bases between them. In assigning cohorts, the study relied on participant-reported clinical history. TCRdb's copy holds only in-frame clones and misses some; the assay was immunoSEQ multiplex PCR. This sample yields 130,000 to 150,000 clones, of which roughly 80% are seen a single time; 6.2% belongs to the top ten. The receptor was isolated from a woman between 40 and 50 years old who had recovered from COVID-19. The sequencing sample was made of PBMCs or T cells enriched from blood (not recorded which). The V and J genes are TRBV11-1 and TRBJ1-3; D not resolved. CDR3 in amino acids: CASSFEAGNTIYF. DNA for the CDR3: TGTGCCAGCAGCTTTGAAGCCGGAAACACCATATATTTT. Supplemented by reference TRBV11-1 and TRBJ1-3, the full variable domain reads EAEVAQSPRYKITEKSQAVAFWCDPISGHATLYWYRQILGQGPELLVQFQDESVVDDSQLPKDRFSAERLKGVDSTLKIQPAELGDSAMYLCASSFEAGNTIYFGEGSWLTVV.